The clone carrying this T cell receptor (beta chain) appeared many times. Its antigen is as yet unknown. Building of the TCR beta libraries involved iRepertoire HTBI primers and Arm-PCR of CDR3 regions. TCRdb used MiXCR to reprocess the multiplex PCR reads, holding one entry per CDR3 protein. The sample holds a few hundred thousand distinct CDR3 sequences, roughly 17% seen once. The sample originates from a study of regulatory T cells in long-lasting Graves disease. About the research overall: Antithyroid drugs had been given to newly diagnosed Graves' patients for under 3 months. Study-level findings and limits: TCR diversity was lower in persistent Graves' patients (versus newly diagnosed ones).

Time point: newly diagnosed GD, antithyroid drugs for less than 3 months. The authors made the TCR library using RNA they extracted from PBMCs. These data also featured in a second study, about T cells in Graves' hyperthyroidism and ophthalmopathy. That paper adds: Using the HTBI primer set, a first-round RT-PCR was run on the TCR CDR3. Blood also contained most expanded thyroid clonotypes above 0.001.

The clonotype comes from a man between 35 and 55 years old with Graves disease. Sample: peripheral blood mononuclear cells (PBMCs), taken at new diagnosis, from a patient treated with antithyroid drugs.

The CDR3 nucleotides read TGTGCCAGCAGCCAAGATGGCAGGGTCTATGGCTACACCTTC. It is translated as CASSQDGRVYGYTF. The V call is TRBV3-1, the J call TRBJ1-2, with a tentative D call TRBD1 (5 bases). Trimming removed 0 bases from V and 4 bases from J, with 9 bases in between. This CDR3 has 14 amino acids. Per germline, CDR1 LGHDT and CDR2 YNNKEL (reference sequence).